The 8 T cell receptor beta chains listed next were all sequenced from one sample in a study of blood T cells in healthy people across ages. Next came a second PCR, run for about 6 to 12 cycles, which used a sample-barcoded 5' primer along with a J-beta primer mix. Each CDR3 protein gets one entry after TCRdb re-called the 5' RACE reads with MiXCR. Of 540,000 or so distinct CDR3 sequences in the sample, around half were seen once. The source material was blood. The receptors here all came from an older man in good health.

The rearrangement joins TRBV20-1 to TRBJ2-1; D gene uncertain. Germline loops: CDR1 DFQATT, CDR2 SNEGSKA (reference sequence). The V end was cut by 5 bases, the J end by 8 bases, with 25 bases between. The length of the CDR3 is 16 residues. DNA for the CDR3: TGCAGTGCTGGGCCGTTCTCGAGGTGGGCCGTAGATGAGCAGTTCTTC. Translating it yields CSAGPFSRWAVDEQFF.

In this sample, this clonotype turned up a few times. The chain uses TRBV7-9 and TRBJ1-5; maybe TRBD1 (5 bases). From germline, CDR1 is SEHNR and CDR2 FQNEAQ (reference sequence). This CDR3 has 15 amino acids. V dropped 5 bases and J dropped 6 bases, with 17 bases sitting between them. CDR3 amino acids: CASSPGVTEGQPQHF. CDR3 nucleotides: TGTGCCAGCAGCCCGGGGGTCACAGAGGGTCAGCCCCAGCATTTT.

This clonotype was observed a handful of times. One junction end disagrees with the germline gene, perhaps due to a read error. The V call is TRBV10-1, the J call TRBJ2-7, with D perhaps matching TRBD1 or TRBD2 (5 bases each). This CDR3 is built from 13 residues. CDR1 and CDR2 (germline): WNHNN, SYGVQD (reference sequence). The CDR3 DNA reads TGTGCCAGCAGTGGGGGTTTCTCCTACGAGCAGTACTTC. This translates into CASSGGFSYEQYF.

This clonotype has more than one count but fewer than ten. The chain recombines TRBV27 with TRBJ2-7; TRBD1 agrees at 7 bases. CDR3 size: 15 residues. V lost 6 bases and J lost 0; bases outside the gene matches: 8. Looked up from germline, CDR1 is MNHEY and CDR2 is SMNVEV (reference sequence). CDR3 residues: CASSLTGPSSYEQYF. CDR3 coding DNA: TGTGCCAGCAGCCTGACAGGGCCAAGCTCCTACGAGCAGTACTTC.

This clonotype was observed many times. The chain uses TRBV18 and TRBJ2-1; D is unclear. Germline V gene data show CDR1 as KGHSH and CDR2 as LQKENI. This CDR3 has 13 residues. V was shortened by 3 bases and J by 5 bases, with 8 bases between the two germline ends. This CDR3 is CASSPFLDNEQFF. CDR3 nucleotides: TGTGCCAGCTCACCCTTCTTAGACAATGAGCAGTTCTTC.

For the CDR3, the DNA is TGTGCCAGCAGCTTAGACGCGGGACTAGCGTCAGATACGCAGTATTTT. Amino acids: CASSLDAGLASDTQYF. This chain links TRBV11-2 with TRBJ2-3; 10 nucleotides line up with TRBD2. This CDR3 region has 16 residues. Germline CDR1 is SGHAT and CDR2 is FQNNGV. The V and J ends lost 0 bases and 4 bases, in that order; junction bases with no gene match: 4.

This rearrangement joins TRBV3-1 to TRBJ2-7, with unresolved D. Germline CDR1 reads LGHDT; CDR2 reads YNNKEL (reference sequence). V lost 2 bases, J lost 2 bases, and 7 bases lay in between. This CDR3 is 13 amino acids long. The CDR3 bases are TGTGCCAGCAGCCAAAGACCCCCCTACGAGCAGTACTTC. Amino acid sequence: CASSQRPPYEQYF.

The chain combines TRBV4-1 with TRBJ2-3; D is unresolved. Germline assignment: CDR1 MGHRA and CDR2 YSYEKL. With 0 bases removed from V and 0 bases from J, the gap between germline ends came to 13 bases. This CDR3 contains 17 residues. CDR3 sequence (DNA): TGCGCCAGCAGCCAAGAATTGACAAACCCTAGCACAGATACGCAGTATTTT. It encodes CASSQELTNPSTDTQYF.